The clone carrying this T cell receptor beta chain was seen a single time. Researchers sorted participants into cohorts using their self-reported clinical history. The CDR3 extends over 13 amino acids. From germline, CDR1 is KGHSH and CDR2 LQKENI. The V end was cut by 3 bases, the J end by 10 bases, with 13 bases between. The sample is drawn from a study of blood T cell repertoires in COVID-19. In the study overall: T cells, B-cell-depleted T cells, or PBMCs supplied cDNA or gDNA.

The assay was immunoSEQ multiplex PCR, and TCRdb's table has in-frame clones only and misses some. The sample carries roughly 420,000 clones, around nine tenths recorded once. The sequence was obtained from a woman in her thirties with acute COVID-19. The sequenced material came from PBMCs or T cells enriched from blood (not recorded which). This chain links TRBV18 with TRBJ2-1; no firm D call. The CDR3 loop reads CASSPSPDTEQFF. For the CDR3, the DNA is TGTGCCAGCTCACCCAGCCCAGACACGGAGCAGTTCTTC.